This TCR beta chain comes out of a study of blood T cells in healthy people across ages. The CDR3 covers 14 residues. With 11 bases removed from V and 2 bases from J, the gap between germline ends came to 17 bases. Germline-derived CDR1 and CDR2 are SGHTA and FQGTGA. Then a second PCR, running roughly 7 to 11 cycles, was carried out with a sample-barcoded 5' primer and a J-beta primer mix. TCRdb re-analysed the 5' RACE reads in MiXCR, keeping a single row per CDR3 protein. The table shows some 890,000 distinct CDR3 sequences, with about 29% occurring only once. This clonotype was detected a few times. This could be a read error, since a much larger clone is one nucleotide away. Separately, the same data were catalogued under a study of T cells of mothers and their children.

The TCR was taken from a middle-aged woman in good health. Input material: blood. The J gene is TRBJ2-3, the V gene TRBV7-3, with D perhaps being TRBD1 or TRBD2 (6 bases each). CDR3 in amino acids: CALSKGGYTDTQYF. For the CDR3, the DNA is TGTGCCTTATCAAAGGGGGGATACACAGATACGCAGTATTTT.